The 4 T cell receptor beta chains below come from one sample, sequenced in a study of T-cell memory formation after mild COVID-19. TCRdb processed the 5' RACE reads anew with MiXCR; each CDR3 protein has one entry. The data contain about 390,000 distinct CDR3 sequences, approximately 15% of them singletons. Sequences were obtained from PBMCs or a T cell subset sorted from them (not recorded which). These receptors all come from a man in his late teens or twenties who had mild COVID-19 (a few samples of this study predate the infection). Cell type and time point are not known.

The chain employs TRBV11-2 and TRBJ2-3; 8 bases are shared with TRBD2. V lost 5 bases, J lost 3 bases, and 4 bases stayed unmatched. The CDR3 sequence is 14 residues long. Germline CDR1 SGHAT, CDR2 FQNNGV. The CDR3 protein is CASSGGLATDTQYF. CDR3 sequence (DNA): TGTGCCAGCAGCGGCGGACTAGCAACAGATACGCAGTATTTT.

The J gene is TRBJ1-4, the V gene TRBV29-1; D possibly corresponds to TRBD1 (5 bases). V lost 4 bases and J 8 bases, leaving 14 bases between the germline ends. CDR3 size: 13 residues. Looked up from germline, CDR1 is SQVTM and CDR2 is ANQGSEA. CDR3 amino acids: CSVGGTPYEKLFF. For the CDR3, the DNA is TGCAGCGTTGGGGGGACTCCATACGAAAAACTGTTTTTT.

This clonotype was observed a few times. The DNA of the CDR3 is TGTGCCAGCAGTTTGATCAGGGGGTTCCTTCAGCCCCAGCATTTT. It specifies CASSLIRGFLQPQHF. The chain links TRBV28 to TRBJ1-5, with TRBD1 matching over 7 bases. V shed 3 bases, J shed 6 bases, and the junction held 8 bases outside the gene matches. From germline, CDR1 is MDHEN and CDR2 SYDVKM. There are 15 residues in the CDR3.

There are many counts of this clonotype. The rearrangement joins TRBV4-3 to TRBJ2-1; D possibly corresponds to TRBD1 (6 bases). There are 16 residues in the CDR3. Germline values: CDR1 LGHNA, CDR2 YSLEER. V was shortened by 4 bases and J by 0 bases, with 13 bases between the two germline ends. The CDR3 spells CASSLSTGSSYNEQFF. CDR3 bases: TGCGCCAGCAGCCTGTCCACAGGGAGCTCCTACAATGAGCAGTTCTTC.